The TCR beta chain under discussion was sequenced for a study of blood T cells in healthy people across ages. Per-sample yields of isolated PBMCs were at least 6.5 million. There are a few counts of this clonotype. Its antigen is still unknown. Primed by a sample-barcoded 5' primer and a J-beta primer mix, a second PCR proceeded for 7 to 11 cycles. Sequencing of every sample gave 2.5 million or more CDR3-containing paired-end reads. TCRdb fed the 5' RACE reads into MiXCR, producing one record per CDR3 protein. This sample has approximately 770,000 distinct CDR3 sequences, with 58% found just once. Study-wide findings and caveats: For the donors, CMV status was unknown and possibly confounded expanded clonotype changes. Getting older went along with TCR beta diversity per million T cells dropping roughly linearly.

The receptor was derived from a man between 25 and 39 years old in good health. Source material: blood.

DNA for the CDR3: TGTGCCAGCAGTTATGGCGGGCCCTACAATGAGCAGTTCTTC. Its translation is CASSYGGPYNEQFF. The J gene is TRBJ2-1, the V gene TRBV6-5; TRBD2 is a possible D gene (5 bases). This CDR3 has 14 residues. Germline values: CDR1 MNHEY, CDR2 SVGAGI. The ends were cut back, 3 bases at V and 2 bases at J, with 8 bases in the middle.